The clone carrying this TCR beta chain was recorded at least ten times. Its antigen is not known. This sample was taken from a study of T cells in Graves' hyperthyroidism and ophthalmopathy. Study results and caveats: Appearing also in blood were most of the thyroid clonotypes expanded above 0.001. Ophthalmopathy and stable hyperthyroidism were told apart by a 13 V-J model.

Patients showing uncontrolled infection, other autoimmune disease, pregnancy or lactation were ineligible. Orbital computed tomography and thyroid ultrasound, together with serum TRAb and thyroxine and clinical symptoms, were used for diagnoses. This CDR3 is built from 12 residues. V was cut by 5 bases and J by 6 bases, with 8 bases left in between. Germline lookup yields CDR1 MDHEN and CDR2 SYDVKM. Amplified regions were TCR beta CDR3 sequences from RNA transcripts. First-round RT-PCR of the TCR CDR3 relied on the HTBI primer set. A single record per CDR3 protein comes from TCRdb applying MiXCR to the multiplex PCR reads. The sample carries about 530,000 distinct CDR3 sequences, 15% to 20% recorded once.

The chain couples TRBV28 to TRBJ2-1; TRBD1 might be the D (6 bases). Sequencing input: blood. The TCR sequence derives from a woman in her late teens or twenties with Graves' ophthalmopathy. CDR3 sequence: CASSKGVNEQFF. DNA for the CDR3: TGTGCCAGCAGTAAGGGGGTCAATGAGCAGTTCTTC.